One and the same sample provided the 15 T cell receptor beta chains below, sequenced in a study of control samples from healthy donors and cancer patients. Libraries were prepared by immunoSEQ multiplex PCR; TCRdb keeps only in-frame clonotypes and omits some of them. The repertoire holds about 140,000 clones, with around 94% as singletons. What was sequenced was blood. The receptors were gathered from a man aged 40-49 years in good health.

The chain combines TRBV7-9 with TRBJ2-5; D remains ambiguous. Germline CDR1 is SEHNR and CDR2 is FQNEAQ (reference sequence). V shed 5 bases and J shed 1 base, with 11 bases lying between them. The length of the CDR3 is 14 residues. The CDR3 nucleotides read TGTGCCAGCAGCCCCCGAGGTATCCAAGAGACCCAGTACTTC. The encoded protein is CASSPRGIQETQYF.

This clone was seen only once. The chain is built from TRBV7-6 and TRBJ1-1; D perhaps matches TRBD1 (5 bases). Between the trimmed V and J ends, which lost 1 base and 1 base, there was a span of 16 bases. Germline values: CDR1 SGHVS, CDR2 FNYEAQ. The CDR3 extends over 17 amino acids. Here the CDR3 reads CASSLGRGRRQNTEAFF. CDR3 sequence (DNA): TGTGCCAGCAGCTTAGGTCGGGGCAGGCGTCAGAACACTGAAGCTTTCTTT.

This sequence joins TRBV6-6 and TRBJ2-4, with 7 bases matching TRBD2. The germline CDR1 and CDR2 sequences are MNHNY and SVGAGI (reference sequence). The CDR3 is made up of 16 amino acids. V was pared by 4 bases and J by 3 bases, with 9 bases of the junction left unmatched. CDR3 region: CASSSPLTSVKNIQYF. The CDR3 nucleotides are TGTGCCAGCAGTTCCCCCTTAACTAGCGTCAAAAACATTCAGTACTTC.

The chain couples TRBV14 to TRBJ2-1; 10 bases line up with TRBD2. Germline V CDR1 and CDR2: SGHDN, FVKESK. The CDR3 length is 17 residues. V lost 0 bases to trimming and J lost 7 bases; unmatched junction nucleotides: 9. The CDR3 loop reads CASSQDFLAGEINEQFF. In DNA form, the CDR3 reads TGTGCCAGCAGCCAAGATTTTCTAGCGGGAGAGATAAATGAGCAGTTCTTC. Full variable domain (outside the CDR3, taken from reference TRBV14 and TRBJ2-1): EAGVTQFPSHSVIEKGQTVTLRCDPISGHDNLYWYRRVMGKEIKFLLHFVKESKQDESGMPNNRFLAERTGGTYSTLKVQPAELEDSGVYFCASSQDFLAGEINEQFFGPGTRLTVL.

The J gene is TRBJ1-1, the V gene TRBV5-4; a possible D gene is TRBD1 (5 bases). The germline V gene encodes CDR1 SGHNT and CDR2 YYREEE (reference sequence). Trimming pared 2 bases from V and 5 bases from J, leaving 19 bases between. The CDR3 totals 16 residues. The CDR3 is CASSLSRAGFGTEAFF. As DNA, the CDR3 is TGTGCCAGCAGCTTAAGCAGGGCGGGCTTCGGGACTGAAGCTTTCTTT.

V is TRBV25-1 and J is TRBJ1-2, with unresolved D. This CDR3 comprises 14 residues. CDR1 and CDR2 from the germline V gene are MGHDK and SYGVNS. V lost 3 bases and J lost 4, with 12 bases in between. The CDR3 sequence: CASSDIRVGYGYTF. Here the CDR3 DNA reads TGTGCCAGCAGTGATATCCGGGTCGGCTATGGCTACACCTTC.

The chain carries TRBV11-2 and TRBJ1-2, with D possibly TRBD1 on 6 matching bases. The germline CDR1 and CDR2 sequences are SGHAT and FQNNGV. V was pared by 6 bases and J by 2 bases, with 16 bases between. The CDR3 spans 15 residues. The DNA of the CDR3 is TGTGCCAGCAGTCGTGGCGGACAGAACAACTATGGCTACACCTTC. Its translation: CASSRGGQNNYGYTF.

This sequence joins TRBV16 and TRBJ1-3; D is undetermined. The CDR3 sequence is 16 residues long. CDR1 KGHSY and CDR2 FQNENV come from the germline V gene. Deletions cut 3 bases from V and 0 bases from J, with 12 bases between. The CDR3 DNA follows: TGTGCCAGCAGCCATTTACAGACACTCTCTGGAAACACCATATATTTT. As protein: CASSHLQTLSGNTIYF.

V is TRBV18 and J is TRBJ1-4; D call uncertain. The germline V gene encodes CDR1 KGHSH and CDR2 LQKENI. This CDR3 spans 13 amino acids. V was pared by 4 bases and J by 5 bases, with 8 bases between. The CDR3 loop reads CASSRLENEKLFF. The CDR3, as DNA: TGTGCCAGCTCACGGCTAGAAAATGAAAAACTGTTTTTT.

This rearrangement joins TRBV6-1 to TRBJ1-6; D is perhaps TRBD1 (5 bases). V lost 2 bases to trimming and J lost 0 bases, with 8 bases between them. Looked up from germline, CDR1 is MNHNS and CDR2 is SASEGT. The CDR3 has 16 residues. DNA of the CDR3: TGTGCCAGCAGTGAAAAGGGGAGCTCCTATAATTCACCCCTCCACTTT. This sequence encodes CASSEKGSSYNSPLHF.

The chain carries TRBV10-3 and TRBJ1-5; the match to TRBD1 covers 7 bases. The CDR3 sequence is 15 residues long. The germline V gene encodes CDR1 ENHRY and CDR2 SYGVKD. Germline trimming cut 7 bases from V and 6 bases from J; bases unmatched to any gene: 12. The CDR3 DNA follows: TGTGCCATCAAAGAGGCGGACAGGACAGGTCAGCCCCAGCATTTT. The encoded protein is CAIKEADRTGQPQHF.

The chain carries TRBV6-5 and TRBJ1-3; D remains unclear. The germline V gene has CDR1 MNHEY and CDR2 SVGAGI. There are 13 residues in the CDR3. The V end lost 6 bases, the J end lost 0 bases, and 6 bases lay between the germline ends. The CDR3, as DNA: TGTGCCAGCAGGGATTACTCTGGAAACACCATATATTTT. Translated: CASRDYSGNTIYF.

The CDR3 region has the DNA TGTGCCAGCTCACCATCGGTTGTGCGGTCAGGAAACACCATATATTTT. It codes for CASSPSVVRSGNTIYF. This chain uses TRBV18 with TRBJ1-3; D gene ambiguous. Germline V CDR1 and CDR2: KGHSH, LQKENI. Trimming took off 2 bases at V and 4 bases at J, with 15 bases between the two ends. The CDR3 extends over 16 amino acids.

CDR3 DNA: TGTGCCAGCAGTCCTGGTGGAACTAGCGGGCTGCAAGAGACCCAGTACTTC. It codes for CASSPGGTSGLQETQYF. The J gene is TRBJ2-5, the V gene TRBV6-6, with TRBD2 matching 9 bases. The CDR3 totals 17 residues. The germline CDR1 and CDR2 sequences are MNHNY and SVGAGI (reference sequence). V shed 5 bases, J shed 2 bases, and the junction held 12 bases outside the gene matches.

This clone occurred once. This chain connects TRBV9 to TRBJ1-1; D unclear. Germline V CDR1 and CDR2: SGDLS, YYNGEE. This CDR3 region has 14 residues. V was clipped by 0 bases and J by 4 bases, with 10 bases between them. Here the CDR3 reads CASSVGGGSTEAFF. CDR3 sequence (DNA): TGTGCCAGCAGCGTAGGAGGAGGGAGCACTGAAGCTTTCTTT.